Below, 11 T cell receptor beta chains from the same sample are listed, as sequenced in a study of blood T cell repertoires in COVID-19. Data came from immunoSEQ multiplex PCR; TCRdb stores just in-frame clones and leaves some out. The sample shows under 200,000 clones, about 86% of them seen only once. The specimen was peripheral blood. All receptors derive from a woman in her 70s with COVID-19, enrolled during active disease.

The rearrangement links TRBV7-8 to TRBJ2-5; TRBD2 agrees at 7 bases. Germline V lookup: CDR1 SGHVS, CDR2 FQNEAQ. V shed 1 base and J 3 bases; nucleotides not matched to a gene: 5. The CDR3 length is 15 residues. CDR3 in amino acids: CASSLVSGSKETQYF. DNA of the CDR3: TGTGCCAGCAGCTTAGTTAGCGGGTCTAAAGAGACCCAGTACTTC.

The rearrangement links TRBV7-9 to TRBJ1-4, with 7 bases matching TRBD1. From germline, CDR1 is SEHNR and CDR2 FQNEAQ (reference sequence). The CDR3 totals 14 residues. V lost 8 bases to trimming and J lost 3 bases; unmatched junction nucleotides: 6. The CDR3 loop reads CASGEGQANEKLFF. Written as DNA, the CDR3 is TGTGCCAGCGGCGAAGGACAGGCTAATGAAAAACTGTTTTTT.

This chain uses TRBV7-8 with TRBJ1-1; D possibly corresponds to TRBD1 (5 bases). The CDR3 has 15 residues. With 4 bases removed from V and 5 bases from J, the gap between germline ends came to 17 bases. CDR1 SGHVS and CDR2 FQNEAQ come from the germline V gene. CDR3 nucleotides: TGTGCCAGCAGCTCCCGGTTGGGGGGGGGTACTGAAGCTTTCTTT. It encodes CASSSRLGGGTEAFF.

This sequence joins TRBV6-5 and TRBJ2-3, with 10 nucleotides matching TRBD2. V shed 5 bases and J 2 bases; nucleotides not matched to a gene: 4. This CDR3 is 15 amino acids long. Germline CDR1 MNHEY, CDR2 SVGAGI. The CDR3 nucleotides read TGTGCCAGCAGTATTAGCGGGGGGATCACAGATACGCAGTATTTT. Its protein is CASSISGGITDTQYF.

The V gene is TRBV9, the J gene TRBJ1-2; D is perhaps TRBD1 (6 bases). The CDR3 is made up of 14 amino acids. Between the trimmed V and J ends, which lost 0 bases and 4 bases, there was a span of 10 bases. Per germline, CDR1 SGDLS and CDR2 YYNGEE. For the CDR3, the DNA is TGTGCCAGCAGCGTAGGGGGGCAAAGCTATGGCTACACCTTC. This encodes CASSVGGQSYGYTF. The full variable domain, with the rest looked up from reference TRBV9 and TRBJ1-2, is DSGVTQTPKHLITATGQRVTLRCSPRSGDLSVYWYQQSLDQGLQFLIQYYNGEERAKGNILERFSAQQFPDLHSELNLSSLELGDSALYFCASSVGGQSYGYTFGSGTRLTVV.

CDR3 DNA sequence: TGTGCCAGCAGTCCCCGGGTAGGAGTCTCCGAAGCTTTCTTT. Encoded protein: CASSPRVGVSEAFF. V usage is TRBV7-9 and J usage is TRBJ1-1; D is uncertain. The germline V gene has CDR1 SEHNR and CDR2 FQNEAQ (reference sequence). This CDR3 region has 14 residues. V gave up 6 bases and J gave up 8 bases, with 19 bases separating them.

The CDR3 coding sequence is TGTGCCATCAGTGAGTCGGGACGGGGGTCCTACAATGAGCAGTTCTTC. Amino acids: CAISESGRGSYNEQFF. V gene TRBV10-3 combines with J gene TRBJ2-1, with a weak D call TRBD2 (6 bases). Germline assignment: CDR1 ENHRY and CDR2 SYGVKD. Trimming removed 0 bases from V and 1 base from J, with 10 bases in between. This CDR3 has 16 amino acids.

Only one count was recorded for this clone. The chain couples TRBV7-9 to TRBJ2-3; D is possibly TRBD1 (6 bases). The CDR3 is 17 amino acids. Germline CDR1 reads SEHNR; CDR2 reads FQNEAQ (reference sequence). V was cut by 3 bases and J by 2 bases, with 18 bases left in between. CDR3 nucleotides: TGTGCCAGCAGCTTCCCCCCAAACCGACAGGCCACAGATACGCAGTATTTT. Its translation is CASSFPPNRQATDTQYF.

This sequence joins TRBV28 and TRBJ2-3; D is unclear. The CDR3 covers 12 residues. V shed 7 bases and J shed 2 bases, with 7 bases lying between them. In germline, CDR1 is MDHEN, CDR2 SYDVKM. CDR3 sequence (DNA): TGTGCCAGCAAAGCCCTCACAGATACGCAGTATTTT. It translates to CASKALTDTQYF.

The chain uses TRBV7-3 and TRBJ1-2; TRBD1 matches 7 bases. The length of the CDR3 is 13 residues. Germline V gene data show CDR1 as SGHTA and CDR2 as FQGTGA. The J segment lost 8 bases and the V segment lost 5 bases, leaving 8 bases of the junction unmatched. The CDR3 bases are TGTGCCAGCAGCCCGACCAGGGGGAGAGGCTACACCTTC. It codes for CASSPTRGRGYTF.

The chain joins TRBV29-1 to TRBJ1-1; D is undetermined. V was clipped by 7 bases and J by 6 bases, with 15 bases between them. The CDR3 runs 12 residues. Germline CDR1 is SQVTM and CDR2 is ANQGSEA. DNA of the CDR3: TGCAGCGGATCCTTCCTATCCGCTGAAGCTTTCTTT. Translated, it gives CSGSFLSAEAFF.